One and the same sample provided the 24 T cell receptor beta chains below, sequenced in a study of T cells in Graves' hyperthyroidism and ophthalmopathy. The TCR beta CDR3 regions underwent amplification using RNA transcripts as the source. Initially, a first-round RT-PCR of the TCR CDR3 employed the HTBI primer set. TCRdb analysed the multiplex PCR reads with MiXCR anew, one entry per CDR3 protein. Of roughly 300,000 distinct CDR3 sequences in the sample, less than 30% were seen once. The material sequenced was blood. These receptors came from a man aged 35 to 55 with Graves' hyperthyroidism that later progressed to Graves' ophthalmopathy.

This clonotype was picked up many times. V and J are TRBV9 and TRBJ2-7; 10 bases are a match to TRBD2. The V and J ends lost 0 bases and 3 bases, in that order; junction bases with no gene match: 3. The germline V gene encodes CDR1 SGDLS and CDR2 YYNGEE. The CDR3 is 15 amino acids. CDR3 in amino acids: CASSVDPSGSYEQYF. In nucleotides, the CDR3 is TGTGCCAGCAGCGTAGATCCTAGCGGGAGCTACGAGCAGTACTTC.

This clonotype was seen a handful of times. The rearrangement uses TRBV12-3 or TRBV12-4 and TRBJ2-5; 11 bases align to TRBD2. V shed 7 bases and J 4 bases; nucleotides not matched to a gene: 8. The CDR3 is made up of 15 amino acids. The CDR3 bases are TGTGCCAGCAACCTTAGCGGGGGGGTCGGAGAGACCCAGTACTTC. Translated: CASNLSGGVGETQYF.

This clonotype was seen ten or more times. This sequence joins TRBV6-5 and TRBJ2-2, with D tentatively TRBD1 or TRBD2 (5 bases each). The CDR3 has 15 residues. CDR1 is MNHEY and CDR2 is SVGAGI in the germline V gene. Trimming stripped 7 bases from V and 2 bases from J, with 14 bases between. The CDR3 bases are TGTGCCAGCAAGGGACCGATTACAAACACCGGGGAGCTGTTTTTT. It codes for CASKGPITNTGELFF.

The CDR3 protein is CASSPILLNEAFF. The CDR3 region has the DNA TGCGCCAGCAGCCCTATCCTACTAAATGAAGCTTTCTTT. The V call is TRBV4-1, the J call TRBJ1-1; no firm D call. CDR3 length equals 13 residues. The germline gives CDR1 MGHRA, CDR2 YSYEKL. The ends were cut back, 4 bases at V and 7 bases at J, with 13 bases in the middle.

This rearrangement joins TRBV12-3 or TRBV12-4 to TRBJ2-5, with D unresolved. The CDR3 totals 11 residues. The germline V and J ends were trimmed by 5 bases and 7 bases, with 8 bases remaining between them. CDR3 amino acids: CASSQGGTQYF. Here the CDR3 DNA reads TGTGCCAGCAGTCAAGGTGGGACCCAGTACTTC.

The chain links TRBV20-1 to TRBJ2-7; D may be TRBD1 (5 bases). Looked up from germline, CDR1 is DFQATT and CDR2 is SNEGSKA (reference sequence). This CDR3 is built from 12 residues. Trimming took off 5 bases at V and 1 base at J, with 9 bases between the two ends. CDR3 sequence (DNA): TGCAGTGCTCCAGGGCGGTCCTACGAGCAGTACTTC. Translated: CSAPGRSYEQYF.

This chain uses TRBV3-1 with TRBJ2-6, with D uncertain. Germline CDR1 is LGHDT and CDR2 is YNNKEL (reference sequence). V was pared by 0 bases and J by 4 bases, with 4 bases between. The length of the CDR3 is 14 residues. CDR3 in amino acids: CASSQEGGANVLTF. CDR3 DNA sequence: TGTGCCAGCAGCCAAGAAGGAGGGGCCAACGTCCTGACTTTC.

This clonotype occurred many times. The chain carries TRBV4-2 and TRBJ2-5; possibly TRBD2 for D (6 bases). The CDR3 length is 15 residues. Trimming took off 4 bases at V and 5 bases at J, with 17 bases between the two ends. CDR1 and CDR2 from the germline V gene are LGHNA and YNFKEQ. The CDR3 DNA reads as TGTGCCAGCAGCCTATACAGCGGGTCGGTGGAGACCCAGTACTTC. This sequence encodes CASSLYSGSVETQYF.

This sequence joins TRBV10-3 and TRBJ2-7; either TRBD1 or TRBD2 may supply D (5 bases each). Germline V gene sequence: CDR1 ENHRY, CDR2 SYGVKD. The CDR3 consists of 14 residues. V was cut by 4 bases and J by 2 bases, with 12 bases left in between. The CDR3 is CAISARDGAYEQYF. DNA for the CDR3: TGTGCCATCAGTGCTAGGGACGGGGCCTACGAGCAGTACTTC.

This clonotype was detected ten times or more. The chain joins TRBV12-3 or TRBV12-4 to TRBJ2-7; D is perhaps TRBD2 (5 bases). This CDR3 contains 15 residues. Between the trimmed V and J ends, which lost 5 bases and 3 bases, there was a span of 17 bases. As DNA, the CDR3 is TGTGCCAGCAGTCCCACCGGGATCGCAGGCTACGAGCAGTACTTC. Its protein is CASSPTGIAGYEQYF.

This clonotype was recorded a few times. The chain joins TRBV7-2 to TRBJ2-7; D perhaps matches TRBD1 (6 bases). The V end was cut by 5 bases, the J end by 1 base, with 15 bases between. CDR1 and CDR2 from the germline V gene are SGHTA and FQGNSA. The CDR3 extends over 15 amino acids. The CDR3 protein is CASSPGTSVSYEQYF. CDR3 bases: TGTGCCAGCAGCCCCGGGACATCCGTGTCCTACGAGCAGTACTTC.

The genes are TRBV10-3 and TRBJ1-1, with 8 positions matching TRBD1. CDR1 and CDR2 (germline): ENHRY, SYGVKD. The CDR3 contains 14 residues. J was trimmed by 3 bases and V by 6 bases; bases with no gene match: 6. CDR3 coding DNA: TGTGCCATCAGACCAGGGGGCTCGGACACTGAAGCTTTCTTT. Protein product: CAIRPGGSDTEAFF.

The V gene is TRBV27, the J gene TRBJ2-7; TRBD2 matches 15 bases. The V gene end was trimmed by 8 bases and the J gene end by 4 bases; junction bases not matched to a gene: 9. The CDR3 runs 16 residues. Germline CDR1 and CDR2: MNHEY and SMNVEV (reference sequence). CDR3 sequence: CASASGTSGRIYEQYF. In DNA form, the CDR3 reads TGTGCCAGCGCCAGTGGGACTAGCGGGAGGATTTACGAGCAGTACTTC.

The table lists this clonotype with many counts. The gene calls are TRBV7-2 and TRBJ2-7; D is perhaps TRBD2 (5 bases). Germline loops: CDR1 SGHTA, CDR2 FQGNSA. The CDR3 spans 14 residues. V gave up 7 bases and J gave up 6 bases, with 19 bases separating them. CDR3 DNA sequence: TGTGCCAGCACCGTCGGGATCCTAGGAGTCGAGCAGTACTTC. Translation: CASTVGILGVEQYF.

This clonotype has ten or more counts. V and J are TRBV9 and TRBJ2-7; TRBD1 aligns across 7 bases. Germline V gene data show CDR1 as SGDLS and CDR2 as YYNGEE. The CDR3 length is 18 residues. The V gene end was trimmed by 4 bases and the J gene end by 4 bases; junction bases not matched to a gene: 20. The CDR3: CASSPLTGPAIPGYEQYF. For the CDR3, the DNA is TGTGCCAGCAGCCCCTTGACAGGGCCAGCTATCCCAGGGTACGAGCAGTACTTC.

This clonotype was seen many times. The chain recombines TRBV6-2 or TRBV6-3 with TRBJ2-6; TRBD2 aligns across 10 bases. This CDR3 is built from 16 residues. The J segment lost 2 bases and the V segment lost 5 bases, leaving 3 bases of the junction unmatched. The germline V gene encodes CDR1 MNHEY and CDR2 SVGEGT. CDR3 loop: CASSPLAGAGANVLTF. In DNA, the CDR3 is TGTGCCAGCAGTCCCCTAGCGGGAGCTGGGGCCAACGTCCTGACTTTC.

This clonotype was seen ten or more times. The chain carries TRBV19 and TRBJ2-7; weak D call: TRBD2 (6 bases). Germline V gene lookup returns CDR1 LNHDA and CDR2 SQIVND (reference sequence). V was trimmed by 2 bases and J by 2 bases, leaving 16 bases between them. The CDR3 sequence is 16 residues long. This chain's CDR3 is CASSIKGEVAAYEQYF. Here the CDR3 DNA reads TGTGCCAGTAGTATAAAGGGTGAAGTAGCGGCCTACGAGCAGTACTTC.

This clonotype was seen ten or more times. The chain carries TRBV6-2 or TRBV6-3 and TRBJ1-1; D call uncertain. This CDR3 has 13 amino acids. CDR1 and CDR2 from the germline V gene are MNHEY and SVGEGT. The V end lost 8 bases, the J end lost 4 bases, and 14 bases lay between the germline ends. The CDR3 coding sequence is TGTGCCAGCGGAAGGGCGCCGGGCACTGAAGCTTTCTTT. Protein product: CASGRAPGTEAFF.

This clonotype was recorded many times. This rearrangement joins TRBV7-9 to TRBJ1-3; D is unresolved. V was clipped by 7 bases and J by 2 bases, with 12 bases between them. This CDR3 comprises 14 residues. Germline assignment: CDR1 SEHNR and CDR2 FQNEAQ (reference sequence). CDR3 coding DNA: TGTGCCAGCATCTCAGACACCACTGGAAACACCATATATTTT. This gives the protein CASISDTTGNTIYF.

The chain carries TRBV20-1 and TRBJ1-2; 7 nucleotides align to TRBD1. CDR3 length equals 15 residues. V lost 0 bases, J lost 3 bases, and 7 bases stayed unmatched. Germline lookup yields CDR1 DFQATT and CDR2 SNEGSKA (reference sequence). The chain's CDR3 is CSARDKRQGDYGYTF. The CDR3 DNA is TGCAGTGCTAGAGATAAGAGACAGGGTGACTATGGCTACACCTTC.

This clonotype was recorded many times. This chain connects TRBV29-1 to TRBJ1-2; 10 bases agree with TRBD1. This CDR3 has 13 amino acids. V gave up 7 bases and J gave up 7 bases; unmatched junction bases: 9. Germline assignment: CDR1 SQVTM and CDR2 ANQGSEA. The CDR3 here is CSARDRGLSGYTF. In DNA form, the CDR3 reads TGCAGCGCCCGGGACAGGGGCTTAAGTGGCTACACCTTC.

In its sample, this clonotype was seen many times. This chain joins TRBV7-2 and TRBJ2-7; possible D gene TRBD2, 6 bases. This CDR3 has 15 residues. The V end was cut by 3 bases, the J end by 1 base, with 13 bases between. CDR1 is SGHTA and CDR2 is FQGNSA in the germline V gene. CDR3 DNA sequence: TGTGCCAGCAGCTTTGGCGGGGATCAATCCTACGAGCAGTACTTC. It encodes CASSFGGDQSYEQYF. The full variable domain, with the rest looked up from reference TRBV7-2 and TRBJ2-7, is GAGVSQSPSNKVTEKGKDVELRCDPISGHTALYWYRQSLGQGLEFLIYFQGNSAPDKSGLPSDRFSAERTGGSVSTLTIQRTQQEDSAVYLCASSFGGDQSYEQYFGPGTRLTVT.

The gene calls are TRBV11-2 and TRBJ2-5; the D gene could be TRBD1 or TRBD2 (5 bases each). Germline values: CDR1 SGHAT, CDR2 FQNNGV. The CDR3 has 15 residues. Trimming removed 5 bases from V and 5 bases from J, with 18 bases in between. CDR3: CASSLGTSRWETQYF. As DNA, the CDR3 is TGTGCCAGCAGCCTCGGGACCAGCCGGTGGGAGACCCAGTACTTC.

This clonotype was found many times. The DNA of the CDR3 is TGTGCCAGCAGTTACGACGGAACCGGGGAGCTGTTTTTT. Translated: CASSYDGTGELFF. V usage is TRBV6-5 and J usage is TRBJ2-2, with no clear D. Germline assignment: CDR1 MNHEY and CDR2 SVGAGI. CDR3 length: 13 residues. Between the trimmed V and J ends, which lost 2 bases and 5 bases, there was a span of 6 bases.